The 12 T cell receptor beta chains presented below share a single source sample, sequenced in a study of blood T cell repertoires in COVID-19. The data were produced by immunoSEQ multiplex PCR, yet TCRdb's version contains in-frame clones alone and is incomplete. Counted here are about 480,000 clones, roughly 88% occurring once; the ten biggest clones make up approximately 1.8%. Sequencing was carried out using PBMCs or T cells enriched from blood (not recorded which). Every receptor here comes from a middle-aged woman who had recovered from COVID-19.

The rearrangement uses TRBV21-1 and TRBJ1-2; TRBD1, as called in the table, went unchecked against the DNA. TRBV21-1 is a listed pseudogene. The CDR3 is made up of 18 amino acids. CDR3: CASSKPSTTGGENYGYTF. The CDR3 DNA is TGTGCCAGCAGCAAGCCCTCCACGACAGGGGGCGAGAACTATGGCTACACCTTC.

This clone was detected only once. V and J are TRBV30 and TRBJ1-4, with D possibly TRBD1 on 5 matching bases. Per germline, CDR1 GTSNPN and CDR2 SVGIG (reference sequence). CDR3 length: 16 residues. V dropped 0 bases and J dropped 2 bases, with 13 bases sitting between them. The CDR3 loop reads CAWSVTRDRTNEKLFF. In DNA, the CDR3 is TGTGCCTGGAGTGTAACCAGGGATAGGACTAATGAAAAACTGTTTTTT. Looking up the rest from reference TRBV30 and TRBJ1-4 gives the full variable domain: SQTIHQWPATLVQPVGSPLSLECTVEGTSNPNLYWYRQAAGRGLQLLFYSVGIGQISSEVPQNLSASRPQDRQFILSSKKLLLSDSGFYLCAWSVTRDRTNEKLFFGSGTQLSVL.

The CDR3 bases are TGTGCCAGCAGCGGAAATTTAGACAGGCTCTCCACCTTC. It yields the protein CASSGNLDRLSTF. The chain recombines TRBV9 with TRBJ1-2, with a weak D call TRBD1 (6 bases). V was pared by 3 bases and J by 13 bases, with 19 bases between. CDR1 is SGDLS and CDR2 is YYNGEE in the germline V gene. The CDR3 is made up of 13 amino acids.

The genes are TRBV2 and TRBJ1-4, with a weak D call TRBD1 (5 bases). CDR3 length: 13 residues. Looked up from germline, CDR1 is SNHLY and CDR2 is FYNNEI. Trimming removed 7 bases from V and 7 bases from J, with 13 bases in between. This CDR3 reads CASNGGRGEKLFF. As DNA, the CDR3 is TGTGCCAGCAACGGGGGTCGGGGTGAAAAACTGTTTTTT.

This clone was seen only a few times. The chain combines TRBV24-1 with TRBJ1-2; 11 bases align to TRBD1. Germline V gives CDR1 KGHDR, CDR2 SFDVKD. The ends lost 5 bases at V and 13 bases at J; junction bases unmatched: 8. This CDR3 region has 13 residues. CDR3 residues: CATSGRGQGAFTF. In nucleotides, the CDR3 is TGTGCCACCAGTGGTAGAGGACAGGGGGCTTTCACCTTC.

The V gene is TRBV7-9, the J gene TRBJ2-2; D may be TRBD2 (5 bases). Germline CDR1 and CDR2: SEHNR and FQNEAQ (reference sequence). The CDR3 covers 14 residues. Trimming cost V 4 bases and J 6 bases, with 12 bases left between them. CDR3 nucleotides: TGTGCCAGCAGCTCGCGAACTAGGGCCGGGGAGCTGTTTTTT. Encoded protein: CASSSRTRAGELFF. Based on the CDR3 plus reference TRBV7-9 and TRBJ2-2, the full variable domain is DTGVSQNPRHKITKRGQNVTFRCDPISEHNRLYWYRQTLGQGPEFLTYFQNEAQLEKSRLLSDRFSAERPKGSFSTLEIQRTEQGDSAMYLCASSSRTRAGELFFGEGSRLTVL.

The V call is TRBV11-3, the J call TRBJ2-5; 8 bases are shared with TRBD1. The CDR3 sequence is 13 residues long. The J segment lost 5 bases and the V segment lost 5 bases, leaving 4 bases of the junction unmatched. CDR1 and CDR2 (germline): SGHNT, YENEEA. The CDR3 region has the DNA TGTGCCAGCAGCCTCAGACAGGGGGAGACCCAGTACTTC. Its translation is CASSLRQGETQYF.

The DNA for the CDR3 is TGTGCCATCAGGGCCGGGACAGACACGCACGAGCAGTACTTC. Translation: CAIRAGTDTHEQYF. The rearrangement uses TRBV10-3 and TRBJ2-7, with 7 bases that match TRBD1. V lost 6 bases and J lost 5; bases outside the gene matches: 10. The CDR3 covers 14 residues. Looked up from germline, CDR1 is ENHRY and CDR2 is SYGVKD.

The chain combines TRBV9 with TRBJ2-7; 7 bases fit TRBD2. CDR1 and CDR2 (germline): SGDLS, YYNGEE. J was trimmed by 3 bases and V by 0 bases; bases with no gene match: 3. The CDR3 is made up of 14 amino acids. The CDR3 DNA is TGTGCCAGCAGCGTAGACGGCGGGGGCTACGAGCAGTACTTC. As protein: CASSVDGGGYEQYF.

V gene TRBV5-6 combines with J gene TRBJ2-7; 9 positions agree with TRBD1. Germline V lookup: CDR1 SGHDT, CDR2 YYEEEE. V was clipped by 4 bases and J by 2 bases; unmatched bases: 7. CDR3 length: 15 residues. CDR3 sequence reads: CASSPQGTGTYEQYF. The DNA of the CDR3 is TGTGCCAGCAGCCCGCAGGGGACAGGGACCTACGAGCAGTACTTC.

The chain has TRBV5-5 and TRBJ2-3; 7 bases line up with TRBD2. Germline CDR1 and CDR2: SGHKS and YYEKEE (reference sequence). The CDR3 contains 16 residues. V shed 6 bases and J 0 bases; nucleotides not matched to a gene: 10. The DNA for the CDR3 is TGTGCCAGCACCATAAAGACTAGCACAAGCACAGATACGCAGTATTTT. Translating gives CASTIKTSTSTDTQYF.

This rearrangement joins TRBV9 to TRBJ2-3, with 7 positions matching TRBD2. The CDR3 loop spans 16 amino acids. Losses at the gene ends were 3 bases for V and 1 base for J; bases not matched to a gene: 8. CDR1 SGDLS and CDR2 YYNGEE come from the germline V gene. The CDR3 here is CASSALLGGGTDTQYF. The CDR3, as DNA: TGTGCCAGCAGCGCCCTCTTGGGGGGGGGCACAGATACGCAGTATTTT.